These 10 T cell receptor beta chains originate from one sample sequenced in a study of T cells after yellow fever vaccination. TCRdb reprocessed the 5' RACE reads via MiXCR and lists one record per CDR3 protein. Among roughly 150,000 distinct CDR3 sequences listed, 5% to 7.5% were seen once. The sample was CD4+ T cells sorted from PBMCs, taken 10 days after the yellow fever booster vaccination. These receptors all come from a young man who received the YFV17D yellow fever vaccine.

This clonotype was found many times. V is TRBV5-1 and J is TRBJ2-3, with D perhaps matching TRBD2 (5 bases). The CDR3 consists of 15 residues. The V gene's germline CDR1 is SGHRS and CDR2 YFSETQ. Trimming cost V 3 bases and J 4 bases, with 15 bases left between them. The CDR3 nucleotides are TGCGCCAGCAGCTGGCGAGAGGGCCGAGCAGATACGCAGTATTTT. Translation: CASSWREGRADTQYF.

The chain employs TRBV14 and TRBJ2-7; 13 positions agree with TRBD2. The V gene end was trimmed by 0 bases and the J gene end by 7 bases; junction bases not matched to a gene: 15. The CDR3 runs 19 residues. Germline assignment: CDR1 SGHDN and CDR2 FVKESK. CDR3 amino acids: CASSQDLGLAGRYGGEQYF. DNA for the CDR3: TGTGCCAGCAGCCAAGATCTGGGACTAGCGGGACGGTACGGTGGAGAGCAGTACTTC.

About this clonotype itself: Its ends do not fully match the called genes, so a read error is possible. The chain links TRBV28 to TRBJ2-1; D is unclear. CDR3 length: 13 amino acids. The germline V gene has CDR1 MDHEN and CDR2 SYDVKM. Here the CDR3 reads CASSKESYYEQFF. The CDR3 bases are TGTGCCAGCAGCAAGGAGTCCTACTATGAGCAGTTCTTC. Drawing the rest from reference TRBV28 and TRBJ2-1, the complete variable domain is DVKVTQSSRYLVKRTGEKVFLECVQDMDHENMFWYRQDPGLGLRLIYFSYDVKMKEKGDIPEGYSVSREKKERFSLILESASTNQTSMYLCASSKESYYEQFFGPGTRLTVL.

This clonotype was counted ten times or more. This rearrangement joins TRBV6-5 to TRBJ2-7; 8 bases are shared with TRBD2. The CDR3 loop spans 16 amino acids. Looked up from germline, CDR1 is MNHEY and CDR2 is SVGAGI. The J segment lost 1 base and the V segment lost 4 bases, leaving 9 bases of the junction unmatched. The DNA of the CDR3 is TGTGCCAGCAGTTTGGCCGCGGGAGGAGGATCCTACGAGCAGTACTTC. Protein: CASSLAAGGGSYEQYF.

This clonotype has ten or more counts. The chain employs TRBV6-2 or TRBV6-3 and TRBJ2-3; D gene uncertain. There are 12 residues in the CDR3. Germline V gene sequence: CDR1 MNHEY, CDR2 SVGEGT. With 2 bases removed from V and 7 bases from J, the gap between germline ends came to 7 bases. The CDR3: CASSYQRYTQYF. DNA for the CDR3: TGTGCCAGCAGTTACCAACGATATACGCAGTATTTT.

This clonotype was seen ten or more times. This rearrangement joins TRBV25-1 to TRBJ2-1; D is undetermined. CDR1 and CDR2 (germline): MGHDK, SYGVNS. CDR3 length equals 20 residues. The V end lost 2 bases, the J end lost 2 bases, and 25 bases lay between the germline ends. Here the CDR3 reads CASSETAPWRVAQTYNEQFF. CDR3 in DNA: TGTGCCAGCAGTGAAACCGCCCCGTGGAGAGTTGCGCAAACCTACAATGAGCAGTTCTTC.

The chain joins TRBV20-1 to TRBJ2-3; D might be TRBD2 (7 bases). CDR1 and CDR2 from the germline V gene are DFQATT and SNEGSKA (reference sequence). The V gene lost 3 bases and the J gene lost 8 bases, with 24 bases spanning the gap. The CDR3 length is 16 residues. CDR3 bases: TGCAGTGCTAGTCGACTAGCCTCAGGGGTCGTGGGTACGCAGTATTTT. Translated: CSASRLASGVVGTQYF.

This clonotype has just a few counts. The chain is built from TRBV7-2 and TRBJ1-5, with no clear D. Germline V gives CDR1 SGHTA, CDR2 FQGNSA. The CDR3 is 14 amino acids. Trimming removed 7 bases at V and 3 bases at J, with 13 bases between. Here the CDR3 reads CASTLGGNNQPQHF. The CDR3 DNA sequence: TGTGCCAGCACCCTTGGCGGGAACAATCAGCCCCAGCATTTT. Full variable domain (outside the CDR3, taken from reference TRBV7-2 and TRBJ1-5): GAGVSQSPSNKVTEKGKDVELRCDPISGHTALYWYRQSLGQGLEFLIYFQGNSAPDKSGLPSDRFSAERTGGSVSTLTIQRTQQEDSAVYLCASTLGGNNQPQHFGDGTRLSIL.

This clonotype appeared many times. CDR3 in DNA: TGTGCCAGCAGTTCCCGGGGACAATTGAACACCGGGGAGCTGTTTTTT. This encodes CASSSRGQLNTGELFF. V is TRBV12-3 or TRBV12-4 and J is TRBJ2-2; a possible D gene is TRBD1 (6 bases). The V gene lost 4 bases and the J gene lost 1 base, with 13 bases spanning the gap. The CDR3 has 16 residues.

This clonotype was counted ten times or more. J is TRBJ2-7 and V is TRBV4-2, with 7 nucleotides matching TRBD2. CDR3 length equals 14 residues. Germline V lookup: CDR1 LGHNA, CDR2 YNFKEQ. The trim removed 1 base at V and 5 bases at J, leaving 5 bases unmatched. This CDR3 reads CASSQGGSGNEQYF. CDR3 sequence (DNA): TGTGCCAGCAGCCAAGGCGGGAGTGGCAACGAGCAGTACTTC.